This TCR beta chain stems from a study of cytomegalovirus exposure and HLA in healthy donors. In the PCR, 60 Vbeta and 13 Jbeta primers were used. The assay was immunoSEQ multiplex PCR, and TCRdb's table has in-frame clones only and misses some. Of under 100,000 clones listed, approximately 79% are singletons. The receptor comes from a man in his thirties or forties in good health and CMV-seronegative. Specimen: PBMCs.

In DNA, the CDR3 is TGTGCCAGCAGCCGACAGGAGTATGCAACTAATGAAAAACTGTTTTTT. Translation: CASSRQEYATNEKLFF. The chain recombines TRBV7-9 with TRBJ1-4, with D tentatively TRBD1 (6 bases). Trimming shortened V by 5 bases and J by 0 bases, and 13 bases separated the two germline ends. CDR1 is SEHNR, CDR2 FQNEAQ, per germline (reference sequence). The CDR3 has 16 residues. Filled out from reference TRBV7-9 and TRBJ1-4, the complete variable domain reads DTGVSQNPRHKITKRGQNVTFRCDPISEHNRLYWYRQTLGQGPEFLTYFQNEAQLEKSRLLSDRFSAERPKGSFSTLEIQRTEQGDSAMYLCASSRQEYATNEKLFFGSGTQLSVL.